This TCR beta chain was found in a study of cytomegalovirus exposure and HLA in healthy donors (dated by TCRdb to 2016 to 2017). A note on the overall study: The roughly 670 repertoires of the first cohort and the 120 or so validation repertoires were produced on the same platform, according to a later analysis. The study aimed to test whether cataloging public T cell receptors could reveal signatures of past pathogen exposure. In addition to the first cohort of several hundred subjects, a separate validation cohort of some 120 different subjects was used. The study combined high-throughput TCR immunosequencing, statistical association of individual TCRs with disease status, and machine learning to predict cytomegalovirus infection status.

As concerns this clone: Its antigen has not been determined. No qualities accompany the bases; no much larger clone lies one base away.

Findings and caveats that apply to the study as a whole: A few of the identified cytomegalovirus-associated TCR beta chains were confirmed in vitro to be specific for cytomegalovirus antigens. A later analysis had no HLA typing for the validation cohort, so co-occurrence there was scored across all 110 or so repertoires. It was suggested by the authors that the approach could potentially be generalized to other disease states and immunological phenotypes. Most TCR sequences were observed very rarely across donors, whereas some public TCRs were present in many individuals. Cytomegalovirus status was reported to be diagnosed by the classifier with high specificity and sensitivity in both the original and validation cohorts. A total of 150 or so TCR beta chains were listed by the study as associated with cytomegalovirus. Of the cluster scores, roughly 95% were above 0 in a later analysis, which found that TCRs clustered in the first cohort also tended to co-occur in the approximately 130 validation repertoires.

The donors belonged to the validation cohort of 90 to 150 subjects, which was separate from the 666-subject first cohort. Library generation was performed with the immunoSEQ multiplex PCR assay. Per the authors' processing: A statistical classification framework was built for diagnosing cytomegalovirus status from the catalog of TCR beta chain sequences. The source is immuneACCESS, and TCRdb retained only in-frame sequences with V and J called. Part of the clones is not carried over; for the studies checked, unresolved V genes explain less than half of this, and the remainder is unexplained. V and J calls and clone size are as listed in that table; D and trimming were resolved from the DNA. This sample gives around 250,000 clones in total; around 91% of them show up just once. 0.37% of the sample is in the top ten clones. Deletion took 5 bases off V and 3 bases off J, with a span of 10 bases between the germline ends. Via the germline V gene, CDR1 is MDHEN and CDR2 SYDVKM. The CDR3 runs 14 amino acids, cysteine and phenylalanine included. The CDR3 DNA has 42 bases and is translated from base 1.

The sequence was collected from a woman younger than 30 in good health and CMV-seronegative. The V and J segments used are TRBV28 and TRBJ2-2; possibly the D gene is TRBD2, per 6 matching bases. The sequencing sample was made of PBMCs. DNA sequence: TGTGCCAGCAGTCGGGACTCCTACACCGGGGAGCTGTTTTTT. Its product reads: CASSRDSYTGELFF. Extended through the reference TRBV28 and TRBJ2-2 proteins, this CDR3 yields the full variable domain: DVKVTQSSRYLVKRTGEKVFLECVQDMDHENMFWYRQDPGLGLRLIYFSYDVKMKEKGDIPEGYSVSREKKERFSLILESASTNQTSMYLCASSRDSYTGELFFGEGSRLTVL.